This TCR beta chain appears in the sequencing data of a study of blood T cell repertoires in COVID-19. Across the whole study: Sites in the United States, Italy and Spain provided acute and convalescent COVID-19 samples. T cells, B-cell-depleted T cells, or PBMCs supplied cDNA or gDNA.

Original processing notes: Estimates of nucleated cell counts were drawn from the amplification of reference gene primers. Sequencing was performed with immunoSEQ multiplex PCR; in TCRdb, only in-frame clones are kept and a portion is missing. Clonal size and the V and J genes are those of that table, whereas D and trimming came from the DNA. The sample holds 310,000 or so clones, more than 70% seen once. Germline CDR1 reads SQVTM; CDR2 reads ANQGSEA. CDR3 length equals 14 residues. Trimming removed 7 bases from V and 2 bases from J; junction bases left unmatched: 9. This sequence originates from a woman between 50 and 59 years old with acute or convalescent COVID-19. J is TRBJ2-3 and V is TRBV29-1; 7 bases match TRBD1. The sequenced sample consisted of peripheral blood. The CDR3: CSARDSLNTDTQYF. In DNA, the CDR3 is TGCAGCGCCAGGGACAGCCTAAACACAGATACGCAGTATTTT.